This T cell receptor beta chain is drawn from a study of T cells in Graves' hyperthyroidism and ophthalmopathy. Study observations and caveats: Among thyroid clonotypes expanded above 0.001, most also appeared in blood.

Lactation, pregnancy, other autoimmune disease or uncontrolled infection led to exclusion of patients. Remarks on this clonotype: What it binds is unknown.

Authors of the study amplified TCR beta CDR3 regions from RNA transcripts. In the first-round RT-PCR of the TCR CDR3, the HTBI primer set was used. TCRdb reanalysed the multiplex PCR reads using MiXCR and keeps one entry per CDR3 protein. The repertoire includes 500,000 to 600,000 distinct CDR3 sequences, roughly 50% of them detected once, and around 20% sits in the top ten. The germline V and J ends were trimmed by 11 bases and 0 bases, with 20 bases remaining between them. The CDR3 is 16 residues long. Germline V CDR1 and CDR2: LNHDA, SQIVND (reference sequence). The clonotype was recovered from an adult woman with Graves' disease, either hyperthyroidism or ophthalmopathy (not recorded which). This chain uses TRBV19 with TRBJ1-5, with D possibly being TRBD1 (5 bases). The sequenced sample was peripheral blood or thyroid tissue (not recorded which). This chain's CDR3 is CAGARGRPYSNQPQHF. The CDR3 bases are TGTGCCGGTGCTCGGGGCAGGCCATATAGCAATCAGCCCCAGCATTTT. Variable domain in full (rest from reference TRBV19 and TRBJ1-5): DGGITQSPKYLFRKEGQNVTLSCEQNLNHDAMYWYRQDPGQGLRLIYYSQIVNDFQKGDIAEGYSVSREKKESFPLTVTSAQKNPTAFYLCAGARGRPYSNQPQHFGDGTRLSIL.